This T cell receptor (beta chain) was observed in a study of naive and memory T cell subsets. General study points: Especially in CD8 cells, naive repertoires contained a few larger clonotypes, possibly CD45RA-re-expressing memory cells. Clonotypes here are unpaired alpha or beta chain sequences. Naive and memory repertoire findings lacked a ground truth for validation.

Both TRBC1 and TRBC2 were covered by a beta constant-region primer of two equimolar oligonucleotides. Ligated cDNA was amplified by four rounds of PCR with nested alpha and beta constant-region primers and SP2. Via MiXCR, TCRdb re-called the UMI-ligation and nested PCR reads, giving one row per CDR3 protein. The sample includes roughly 150,000 distinct CDR3 sequences, over 20% seen only once; the top ten take about 0.11%. For this clonotype: Its antigen is currently unknown.

V lost 9 bases, J lost 8 bases, and 19 bases lay in between. CDR3 length equals 14 residues. Germline assignment: CDR1 KGHSH and CDR2 LQKENI. Material: naive CD4+ T cells from blood. The chain couples TRBV18 to TRBJ1-4; D is perhaps TRBD1 (5 bases). The origin of this receptor is a human donor in good health. The CDR3 region is CARLLGTPEEKLFF. The CDR3 coding sequence is TGTGCCAGGCTCCTCGGGACCCCGGAGGAAAAACTGTTTTTT.